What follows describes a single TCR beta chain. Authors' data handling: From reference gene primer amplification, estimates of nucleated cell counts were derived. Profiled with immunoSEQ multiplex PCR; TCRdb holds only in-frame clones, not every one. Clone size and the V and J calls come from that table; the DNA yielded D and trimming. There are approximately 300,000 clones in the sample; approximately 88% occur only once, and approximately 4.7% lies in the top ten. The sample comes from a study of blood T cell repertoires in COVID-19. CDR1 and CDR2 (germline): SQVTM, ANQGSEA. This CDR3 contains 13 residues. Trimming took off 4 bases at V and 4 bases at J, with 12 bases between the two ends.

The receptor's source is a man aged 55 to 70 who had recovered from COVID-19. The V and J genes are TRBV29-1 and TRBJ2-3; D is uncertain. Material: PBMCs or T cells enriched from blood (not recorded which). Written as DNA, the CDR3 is TGCAGCGTTGGGGCTTTGGCACCAGATACGCAGTATTTT. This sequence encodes CSVGALAPDTQYF.